A single sample is the source of the 16 T cell receptor beta chains below, sequenced in a study of shared clonotypes between healthy human individuals. The method was immunoSEQ multiplex PCR; TCRdb's version includes in-frame clones alone and lacks a portion of them. The profile shows approximately 1,500,000 clones, nearly 99% of them singletons. The sample comprised naive CD4+ T cells sorted from blood. Indicated subset: CD45RA+ positively selected. The receptors were gathered from a young man in good health.

The chain joins TRBV6-5 to TRBJ2-7; 8 bases match TRBD1. Germline V gene data show CDR1 as MNHEY and CDR2 as SVGAGI. V lost 6 bases and J lost 5; bases outside the gene matches: 6. The CDR3 has 13 amino acids. CDR3 protein: CASRLDRAHEQYF. CDR3 DNA sequence: TGTGCCAGCAGACTGGACAGGGCCCACGAGCAGTACTTC.

V usage is TRBV7-9 and J usage is TRBJ1-4; TRBD1 might be the D (5 bases). The V end was cut by 5 bases, the J end by 8 bases, with 15 bases between. CDR3 length: 14 residues. The germline V gene encodes CDR1 SEHNR and CDR2 FQNEAQ (reference sequence). CDR3 nucleotides: TGTGCCAGCAGCCCGCAGGGTGGCGGAGAAAAACTGTTTTTT. Its translation is CASSPQGGGEKLFF.

The chain links TRBV5-1 to TRBJ1-1; tentatively, D is TRBD1 (5 bases). V was shortened by 2 bases and J by 4 bases, with 18 bases between the two germline ends. CDR1 and CDR2 from the germline V gene are SGHRS and YFSETQ. CDR3 length: 16 amino acids. CDR3 nucleotides: TGCGCCAGCAGCTTCCCCCGAGGGGTGGGTGGCACTGAAGCTTTCTTT. It codes for CASSFPRGVGGTEAFF.

This rearrangement joins TRBV4-2 to TRBJ2-7; no clear D gene. CDR3 length: 14 residues. Germline CDR1 LGHNA, CDR2 YNFKEQ. Trimming shortened V by 0 bases and J by 5 bases, and 11 bases separated the two germline ends. The CDR3 region has the DNA TGTGCCAGCAGCCAAGAAGCCCGTTCCAACGAGCAGTACTTC. Translation gives CASSQEARSNEQYF.

The chain uses TRBV28 and TRBJ2-2; D not certain. The V and J ends lost 4 bases and 2 bases respectively, with 14 bases between them. This CDR3 has 16 residues. Germline CDR1 MDHEN, CDR2 SYDVKM. CDR3 loop: CASSSPLFANTGELFF. The DNA for the CDR3 is TGTGCCAGCAGTTCCCCTCTTTTTGCCAACACCGGGGAGCTGTTTTTT.

The chain carries TRBV18 and TRBJ2-7; TRBD2 aligns across 13 bases. Germline V gene sequence: CDR1 KGHSH, CDR2 LQKENI. V dropped 3 bases and J dropped 5; count of bases not matched to a gene: 4. The CDR3 is made up of 15 amino acids. The CDR3 reads CASSPTSGRANEQYF. The CDR3 nucleotides are TGTGCCAGCTCACCCACTAGCGGGAGGGCCAACGAGCAGTACTTC. The full variable domain, its missing parts supplied by reference TRBV18 and TRBJ2-7, is NAGVMQNPRHLVRRRGQEARLRCSPMKGHSHVYWYRQLPEEGLKFMVYLQKENIIDESGMPKERFSAEFPKEGPSILRIQQVVRGDSAAYFCASSPTSGRANEQYFGPGTRLTVT.

Regarding this clone: This sample includes further DNA sequences coding for the same CDR3. The J gene is TRBJ2-5, the V gene TRBV5-1; 8 nucleotides agree with TRBD1. The length of the CDR3 is 14 residues. Germline trimming cut 2 bases from V and 3 bases from J; bases unmatched to any gene: 3. The germline V gene encodes CDR1 SGHRS and CDR2 YFSETQ. The CDR3 spells CASSLGTGEETQYF. The CDR3 nucleotides read TGCGCCAGCAGCTTAGGGACAGGCGAAGAGACCCAGTACTTC.

DNA of the CDR3: TGTGCCAGCAGCTTAGCCGGGGGCCGGTACAATGAGCAGTTCTTC. Encoded protein: CASSLAGGRYNEQFF. The chain joins TRBV7-9 to TRBJ2-1; D may be TRBD1 or TRBD2 (6 bases each). The CDR3 sequence is 15 residues long. Germline loops: CDR1 SEHNR, CDR2 FQNEAQ (reference sequence). Deletions cut 0 bases from V and 4 bases from J, with 10 bases between.

J is TRBJ2-3 and V is TRBV9; the D call may be TRBD1 or TRBD2 (5 bases each). V lost 3 bases and J lost 6, with 14 bases in between. Germline CDR1 reads SGDLS; CDR2 reads YYNGEE. This CDR3 has 14 residues. CDR3: CASSAQRGIDTQYF. In nucleotides, the CDR3 is TGTGCCAGCAGCGCCCAGAGGGGCATCGATACGCAGTATTTT.

The gene calls are TRBV18 and TRBJ2-6; D is unresolved. The length of the CDR3 is 17 residues. CDR1 is KGHSH and CDR2 is LQKENI in the germline V gene. Between the trimmed V and J ends, which lost 2 bases and 2 bases, there was a span of 13 bases. The CDR3 sequence is CASSPFSAKTGANVLTF. The CDR3 nucleotides read TGTGCCAGCTCACCATTCTCCGCGAAAACTGGGGCCAACGTCCTGACTTTC.

This clone was seen only once. The chain couples TRBV19 to TRBJ1-1; 9 bases agree with TRBD1. Per germline, CDR1 LNHDA and CDR2 SQIVND (reference sequence). The V gene end was trimmed by 1 base and the J gene end by 5 bases; junction bases not matched to a gene: 8. This CDR3 contains 16 residues. DNA for the CDR3: TGTGCCAGTAGTATAGGCCTGGGACAGGGCTATACTGAAGCTTTCTTT. It codes for CASSIGLGQGYTEAFF. The entire variable domain, with the rest obtained from reference TRBV19 and TRBJ1-1, is as follows: DGGITQSPKYLFRKEGQNVTLSCEQNLNHDAMYWYRQDPGQGLRLIYYSQIVNDFQKGDIAEGYSVSREKKESFPLTVTSAQKNPTAFYLCASSIGLGQGYTEAFFGQGTRLTVV.

The V call is TRBV11-2, the J call TRBJ1-1; no firm D call. V was trimmed by 3 bases and J by 0 bases, leaving 14 bases between them. There are 16 residues in the CDR3. The germline V gene has CDR1 SGHAT and CDR2 FQNNGV. The CDR3 bases are TGTGCCAGCAGCTTGTACCAACGGGCTTTGAACACTGAAGCTTTCTTT. It specifies CASSLYQRALNTEAFF.

The rearrangement joins TRBV18 to TRBJ2-5, with TRBD2 identical over 8 bases. The CDR3 consists of 15 residues. Trimming removed 7 bases from V and 5 bases from J; junction bases left unmatched: 12. The V gene's germline CDR1 is KGHSH and CDR2 LQKENI. The CDR3 bases are TGTGCCAGCTATAAAGATGCAGCGGGAGCTGAGACCCAGTACTTC. Translated: CASYKDAAGAETQYF.

The chain is built from TRBV5-4 and TRBJ2-2; D unclear. Trimming took 5 bases from V and 0 from J, leaving 11 bases between them. The CDR3 has 15 amino acids. CDR1 and CDR2 from the germline V gene are SGHNT and YYREEE (reference sequence). CDR3 sequence: CASSSPRPNTGELFF. CDR3 DNA: TGTGCCAGCAGTAGCCCCCGCCCGAACACCGGGGAGCTGTTTTTT.

This chain links TRBV11-2 with TRBJ2-1; possibly TRBD1 for D (6 bases). The ends were cut back, 6 bases at V and 6 bases at J, with 24 bases in the middle. The CDR3 runs 17 residues. Germline CDR1 and CDR2: SGHAT and FQNNGV. The CDR3 DNA sequence: TGTGCCAGCAGGTTTCCACCGGGACATGGGGTAACCAATGAGCAGTTCTTC. Translated: CASRFPPGHGVTNEQFF. Supplemented by reference TRBV11-2 and TRBJ2-1, the full variable domain reads EAGVAQSPRYKIIEKRQSVAFWCNPISGHATLYWYQQILGQGPKLLIQFQNNGVVDDSQLPKDRFSAERLKGVDSTLKIQPAKLEDSAVYLCASRFPPGHGVTNEQFFGPGTRLTVL.

The rearrangement joins TRBV28 to TRBJ1-2, with D possibly being TRBD1 (6 bases). This CDR3 has 13 residues. Per germline, CDR1 MDHEN and CDR2 SYDVKM. V gave up 6 bases and J gave up 4 bases, with 12 bases separating them. The CDR3 loop is CASRSGTLYGYTF. The CDR3 DNA sequence: TGTGCCAGCAGGTCAGGGACACTCTATGGCTACACCTTC.